The clone carrying this T cell receptor (beta chain) was detected many times. The source of the sample is a study of early T cells in non-severe SARS-CoV-2 infection. From the 5' RACE reads, TCRdb called clonotypes with MiXCR, one entry per CDR3 protein. This sample has about 54,000 distinct CDR3 sequences, with 6.6% found just once. The germline V gene encodes CDR1 SGDLS and CDR2 YYNGEE. CDR3 size: 14 residues. V dropped 0 bases and J dropped 1 base, with 7 bases sitting between them. The sequence was collected from an adult who was a healthcare worker with PCR-confirmed SARS-CoV-2 infection or an uninfected control (not recorded which). This material consisted of whole blood, taken at baseline. The chain uses TRBV9 and TRBJ2-5; no reliable D call. The CDR3 here is CASSVGNSQETQYF. The DNA for the CDR3 is TGTGCCAGCAGCGTAGGGAACAGCCAAGAGACCCAGTACTTC.